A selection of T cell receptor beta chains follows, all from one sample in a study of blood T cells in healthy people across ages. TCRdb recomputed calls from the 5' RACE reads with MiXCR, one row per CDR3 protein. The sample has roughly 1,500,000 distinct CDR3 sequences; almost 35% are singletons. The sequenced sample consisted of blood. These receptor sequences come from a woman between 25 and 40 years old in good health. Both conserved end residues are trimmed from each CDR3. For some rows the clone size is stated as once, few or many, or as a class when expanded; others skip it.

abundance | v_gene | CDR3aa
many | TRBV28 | ASSSYIRVLSSGANVLT
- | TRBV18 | ASYLDRRGQETQY
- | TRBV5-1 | ANSRQGQDYEQY
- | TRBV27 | ASSLSSEGSGNTIY
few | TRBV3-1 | ASSQDARVSGHEQY
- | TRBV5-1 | AGSGQVGYNEQF
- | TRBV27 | ASSEGLGHYEQY
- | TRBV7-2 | ASSWDRVTGELF
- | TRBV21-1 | ASSRGQGARSYEQC
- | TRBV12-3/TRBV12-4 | ASSFDRGYGYT
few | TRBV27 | ASSLSMAGGHEQY
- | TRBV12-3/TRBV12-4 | ASSPRGGQGLYGYT
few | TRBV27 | ASSLRLAGVRNEQF
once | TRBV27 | ASSAQGEYNEQF
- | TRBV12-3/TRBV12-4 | ASTDWKNTGELF
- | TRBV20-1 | SARDRGGCDEQF
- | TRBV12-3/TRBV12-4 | ASSFGSDQPQH
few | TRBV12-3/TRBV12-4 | ASSLRVY
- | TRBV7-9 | ASSWTGSTGELF
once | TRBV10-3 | AMGGSGRFYNKQF
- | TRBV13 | ASSLWEDNEQF
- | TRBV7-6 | ASSLDSGGSRELF
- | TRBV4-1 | ASSQERATSGRETQY
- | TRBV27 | ASTTEGEGYT
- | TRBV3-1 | ASSQKGTAAGTQY
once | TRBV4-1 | ASSPRVGRDGELF
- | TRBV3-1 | ASNDPGLAASQETQY
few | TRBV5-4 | ASSPRVSGTGDGYT
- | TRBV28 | ASRGARSSYEQY
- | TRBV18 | ASSPLGGGAGDTQY
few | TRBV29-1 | SVEDYPRSISTDTQY
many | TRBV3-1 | ASSQDPGTYEQY
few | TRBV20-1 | SATRVLAARTDTQY
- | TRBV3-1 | ASSQEQKTGAYEQY
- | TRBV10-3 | AISESEYTQY
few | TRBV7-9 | ASTLARWGTDTQY
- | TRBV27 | ASSFVPQGSVGQPQH
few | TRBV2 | ASSEVGLENTEAF
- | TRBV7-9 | ASSSSGRVADTQY
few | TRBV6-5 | ASSYSTSGYQETQY
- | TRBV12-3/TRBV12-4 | ASSYLQFGTGELF
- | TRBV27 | ASSRQNTDTQY
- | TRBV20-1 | SARGAVRSYNEQF
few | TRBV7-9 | ASSTGTGGLYEQY
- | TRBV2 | ASRDDSQPQH
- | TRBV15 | ATSGLPRGSYNEQF
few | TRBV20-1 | SAKGKRPSGGLTDTQY
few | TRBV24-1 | ATSDSGQGGGETQY